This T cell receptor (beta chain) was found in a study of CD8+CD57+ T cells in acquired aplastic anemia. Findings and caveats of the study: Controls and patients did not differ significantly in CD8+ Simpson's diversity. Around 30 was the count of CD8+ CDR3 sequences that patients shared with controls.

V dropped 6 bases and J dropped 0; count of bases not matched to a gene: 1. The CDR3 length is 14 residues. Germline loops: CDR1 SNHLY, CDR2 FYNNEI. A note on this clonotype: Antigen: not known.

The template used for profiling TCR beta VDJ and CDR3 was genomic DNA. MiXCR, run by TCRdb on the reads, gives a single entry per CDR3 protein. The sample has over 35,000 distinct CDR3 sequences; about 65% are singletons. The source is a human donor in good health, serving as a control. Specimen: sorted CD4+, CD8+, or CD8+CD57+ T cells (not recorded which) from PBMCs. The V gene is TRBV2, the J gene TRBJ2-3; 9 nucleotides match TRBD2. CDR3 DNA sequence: TGTGCCAGCAGAGCGGGGGGAAGCACAGATACGCAGTATTTT. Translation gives CASRAGGSTDTQYF. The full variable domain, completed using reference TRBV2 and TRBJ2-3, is EPEVTQTPSHQVTQMGQEVILRCVPISNHLYFYWYRQILGQKVEFLVSFYNNEISEKSEIFDDQFSVERPDGSNFTLKIRSTKLEDSAMYFCASRAGGSTDTQYFGPGTRLTVL.